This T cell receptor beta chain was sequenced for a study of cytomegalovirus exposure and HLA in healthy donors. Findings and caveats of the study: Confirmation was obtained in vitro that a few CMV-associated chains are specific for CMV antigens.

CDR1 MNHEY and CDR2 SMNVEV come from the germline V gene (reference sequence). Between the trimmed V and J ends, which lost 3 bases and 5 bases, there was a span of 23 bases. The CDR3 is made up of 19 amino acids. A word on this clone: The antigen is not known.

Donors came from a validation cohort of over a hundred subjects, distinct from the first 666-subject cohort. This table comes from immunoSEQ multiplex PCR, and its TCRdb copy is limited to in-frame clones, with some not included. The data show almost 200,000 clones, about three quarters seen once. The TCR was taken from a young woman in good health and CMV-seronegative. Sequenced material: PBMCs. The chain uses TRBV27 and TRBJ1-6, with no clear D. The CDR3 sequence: CASSLAGYQGIRDNSPLHF. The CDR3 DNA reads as TGTGCCAGCAGTTTGGCGGGGTACCAAGGGATAAGGGATAATTCACCCCTCCACTTT.